This T cell receptor beta chain comes out of a study of T-cell reconstitution after alpha-beta-depleted transplantation in children. General study points: T-cell counts and diversity were attributed mostly to newly produced T cells one year after transplant. Recipient T cells and thymic progenitors that survived were the source of the high TCRbeta diversity seen at day 60 in some patients. Several hundred expanded graft clones reportedly gave rise to the alpha-beta T cells present about two months after transplant.

The J segment lost 3 bases and the V segment lost 5 bases, leaving 10 bases of the junction unmatched. Germline-derived CDR1 and CDR2 are SGHTA and FQGNSA. The CDR3 has 15 amino acids. With regard to this clonotype: What it recognizes is unknown.

Preparation of the TCRbeta library used unique molecular identifiers. TCRdb fed the PCR reads into MiXCR, producing one record per CDR3 protein. The sample lists around 450,000 distinct CDR3 sequences; roughly 44% were seen once. The sequence came from a girl aged 2-10 years with aplastic anemia, due to receive a stem cell transplant. The material was PBMCs, obtained before TCRalphabeta/CD19-depleted stem cell transplant. The rearrangement joins TRBV7-2 to TRBJ2-7; 7 bases match TRBD1. CDR3 nucleotide sequence: TGTGCCAGCAGCCTCGTTAAGACAGGGAACTACGAGCAGTACTTC. This codes for CASSLVKTGNYEQYF.